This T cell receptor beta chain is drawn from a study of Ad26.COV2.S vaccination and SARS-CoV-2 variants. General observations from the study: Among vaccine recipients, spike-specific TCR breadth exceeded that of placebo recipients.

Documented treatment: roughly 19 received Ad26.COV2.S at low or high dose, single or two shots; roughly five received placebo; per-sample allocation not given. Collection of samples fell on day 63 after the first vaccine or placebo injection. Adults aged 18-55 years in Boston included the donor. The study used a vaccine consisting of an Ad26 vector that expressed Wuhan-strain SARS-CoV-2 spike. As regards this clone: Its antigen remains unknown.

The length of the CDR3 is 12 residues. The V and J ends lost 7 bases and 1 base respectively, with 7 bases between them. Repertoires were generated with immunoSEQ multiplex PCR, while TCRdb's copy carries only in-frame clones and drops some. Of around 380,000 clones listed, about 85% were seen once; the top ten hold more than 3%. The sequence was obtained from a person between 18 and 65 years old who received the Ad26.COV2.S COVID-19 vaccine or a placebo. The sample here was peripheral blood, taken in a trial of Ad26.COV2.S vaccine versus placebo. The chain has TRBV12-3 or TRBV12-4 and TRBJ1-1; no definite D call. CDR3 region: CASKRGNTEAFF. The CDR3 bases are TGTGCCAGCAAGCGGGGGAACACTGAAGCTTTCTTT.